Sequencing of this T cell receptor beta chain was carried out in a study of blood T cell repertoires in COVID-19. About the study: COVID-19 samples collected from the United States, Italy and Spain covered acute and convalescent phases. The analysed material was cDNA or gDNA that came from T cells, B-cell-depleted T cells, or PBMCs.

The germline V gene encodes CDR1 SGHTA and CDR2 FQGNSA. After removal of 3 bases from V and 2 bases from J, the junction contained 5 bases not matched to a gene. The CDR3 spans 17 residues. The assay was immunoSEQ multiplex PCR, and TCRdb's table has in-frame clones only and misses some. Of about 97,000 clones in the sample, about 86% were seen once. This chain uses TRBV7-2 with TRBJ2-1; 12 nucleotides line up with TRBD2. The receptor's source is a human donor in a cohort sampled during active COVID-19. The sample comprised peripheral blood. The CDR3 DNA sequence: TGTGCCAGCAGCTTGCTAGCGGGAGGGGGACCCTACAATGAGCAGTTCTTC. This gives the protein CASSLLAGGGPYNEQFF.